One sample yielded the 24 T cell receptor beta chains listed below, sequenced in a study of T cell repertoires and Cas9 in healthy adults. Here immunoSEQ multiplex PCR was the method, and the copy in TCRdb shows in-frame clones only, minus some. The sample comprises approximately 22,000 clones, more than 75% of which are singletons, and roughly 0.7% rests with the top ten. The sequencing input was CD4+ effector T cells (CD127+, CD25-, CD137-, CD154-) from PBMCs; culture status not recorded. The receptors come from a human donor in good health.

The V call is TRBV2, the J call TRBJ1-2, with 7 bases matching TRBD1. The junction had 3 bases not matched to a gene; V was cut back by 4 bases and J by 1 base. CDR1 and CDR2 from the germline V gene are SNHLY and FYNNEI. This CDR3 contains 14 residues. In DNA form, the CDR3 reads TGTGCCAGCAGTGTGTGGGACAGTAACTATGGCTACACCTTC. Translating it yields CASSVWDSNYGYTF.

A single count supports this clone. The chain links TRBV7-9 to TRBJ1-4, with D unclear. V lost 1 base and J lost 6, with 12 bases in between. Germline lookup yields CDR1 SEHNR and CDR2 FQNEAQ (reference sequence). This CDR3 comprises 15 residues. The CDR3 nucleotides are TGTGCCAGCAGCTTAGGGGTGAGATCGGATGAAAAACTGTTTTTT. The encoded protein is CASSLGVRSDEKLFF.

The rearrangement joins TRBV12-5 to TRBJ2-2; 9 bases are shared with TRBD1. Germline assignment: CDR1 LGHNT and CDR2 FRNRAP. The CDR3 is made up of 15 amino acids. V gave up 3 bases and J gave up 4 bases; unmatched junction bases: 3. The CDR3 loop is CASGFGQGITGELFF. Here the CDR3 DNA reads TGTGCTAGTGGTTTCGGACAGGGGATCACCGGGGAGCTGTTTTTT. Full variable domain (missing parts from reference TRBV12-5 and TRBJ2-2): DARVTQTPRHKVTEMGQEVTMRCQPILGHNTVFWYRQTMMQGLELLAYFRNRAPLDDSGMPKDRFSAEMPDATLATLKIQPSEPRDSAVYFCASGFGQGITGELFFGEGSRLTVL.

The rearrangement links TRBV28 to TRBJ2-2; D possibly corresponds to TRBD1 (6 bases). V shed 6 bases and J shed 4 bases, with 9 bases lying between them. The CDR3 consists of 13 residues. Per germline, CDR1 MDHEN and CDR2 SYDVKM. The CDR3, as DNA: TGTGCCAGCAGGGCAGGGGTCACCGGGGAGCTGTTTTTT. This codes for CASRAGVTGELFF.

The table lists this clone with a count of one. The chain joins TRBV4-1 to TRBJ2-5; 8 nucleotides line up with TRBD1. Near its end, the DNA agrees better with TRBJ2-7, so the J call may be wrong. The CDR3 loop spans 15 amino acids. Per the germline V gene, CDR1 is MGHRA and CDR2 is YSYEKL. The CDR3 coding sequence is TGCGCCAGCAGCCAAGACGGACAGGGAACCTACGAGCAGTACTTC. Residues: CASSQDGQGTYEQYF.

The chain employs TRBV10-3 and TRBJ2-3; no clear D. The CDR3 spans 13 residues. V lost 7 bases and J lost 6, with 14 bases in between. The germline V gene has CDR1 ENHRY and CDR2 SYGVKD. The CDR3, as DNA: TGTGCCATCAAACCCCAGGAGTTGGATACGCAGTATTTT. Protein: CAIKPQELDTQYF.

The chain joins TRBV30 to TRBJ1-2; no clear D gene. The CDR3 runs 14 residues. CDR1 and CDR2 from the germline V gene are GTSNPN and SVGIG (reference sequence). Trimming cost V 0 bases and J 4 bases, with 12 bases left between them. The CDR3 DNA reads TGTGCCTGGAGTGTAGTATTATCTGGCTATGGCTACACCTTC. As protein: CAWSVVLSGYGYTF.

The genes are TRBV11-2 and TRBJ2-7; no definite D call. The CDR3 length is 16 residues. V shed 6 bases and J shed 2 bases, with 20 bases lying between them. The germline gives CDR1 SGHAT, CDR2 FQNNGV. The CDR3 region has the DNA TGTGCCAGCAGAAACACCCTCCGGAACGGAGCCTACGAGCAGTACTTC. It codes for CASRNTLRNGAYEQYF. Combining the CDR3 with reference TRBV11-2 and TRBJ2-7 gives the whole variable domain EAGVAQSPRYKIIEKRQSVAFWCNPISGHATLYWYQQILGQGPKLLIQFQNNGVVDDSQLPKDRFSAERLKGVDSTLKIQPAKLEDSAVYLCASRNTLRNGAYEQYFGPGTRLTVT.

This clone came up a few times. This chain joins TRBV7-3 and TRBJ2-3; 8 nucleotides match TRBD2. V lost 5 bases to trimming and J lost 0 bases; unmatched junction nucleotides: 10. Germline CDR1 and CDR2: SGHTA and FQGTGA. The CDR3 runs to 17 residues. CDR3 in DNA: TGTGCCAGCAGCCCCGGGGGGGGCATCACTAGCACAGATACGCAGTATTTT. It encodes CASSPGGGITSTDTQYF.

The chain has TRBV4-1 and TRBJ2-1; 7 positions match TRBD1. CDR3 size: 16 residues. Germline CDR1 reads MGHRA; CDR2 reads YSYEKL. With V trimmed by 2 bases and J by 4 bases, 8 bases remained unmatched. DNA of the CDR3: TGCGCCAGCAGCCAAATAGGGACAGACCCGTACAATGAGCAGTTCTTC. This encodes CASSQIGTDPYNEQFF.

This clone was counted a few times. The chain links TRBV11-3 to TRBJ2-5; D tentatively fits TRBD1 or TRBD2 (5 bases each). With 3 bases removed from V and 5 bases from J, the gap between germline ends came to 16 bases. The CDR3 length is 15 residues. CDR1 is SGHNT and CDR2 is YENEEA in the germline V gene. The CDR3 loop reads CASSFEGRAWETQYF. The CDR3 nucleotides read TGTGCCAGCAGCTTTGAGGGCAGGGCTTGGGAGACCCAGTACTTC. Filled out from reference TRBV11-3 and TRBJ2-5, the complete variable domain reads EAGVVQSPRYKIIEKKQPVAFWCNPISGHNTLYWYLQNLGQGPELLIRYENEEAVDDSQLPKDRFSAERLKGVDSTLKIQPAELGDSAVYLCASSFEGRAWETQYFGPGTRLLVL.

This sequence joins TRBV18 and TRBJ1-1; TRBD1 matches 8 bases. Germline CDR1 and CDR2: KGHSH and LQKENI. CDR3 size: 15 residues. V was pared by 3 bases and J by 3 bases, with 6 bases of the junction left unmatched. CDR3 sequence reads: CASSPPTGVDTEAFF. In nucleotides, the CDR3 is TGTGCCAGCTCACCGCCGACAGGGGTGGACACTGAAGCTTTCTTT. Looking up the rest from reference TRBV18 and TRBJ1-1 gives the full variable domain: NAGVMQNPRHLVRRRGQEARLRCSPMKGHSHVYWYRQLPEEGLKFMVYLQKENIIDESGMPKERFSAEFPKEGPSILRIQQVVRGDSAAYFCASSPPTGVDTEAFFGQGTRLTVV.

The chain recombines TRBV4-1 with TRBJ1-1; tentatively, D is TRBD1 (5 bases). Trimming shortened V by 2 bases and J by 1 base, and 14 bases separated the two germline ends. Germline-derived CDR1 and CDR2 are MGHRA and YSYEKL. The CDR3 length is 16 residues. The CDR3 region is CASSQTASGPNTEAFF. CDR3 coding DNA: TGCGCCAGCAGCCAAACGGCGTCGGGGCCGAACACTGAAGCTTTCTTT.

CDR3 sequence (DNA): TGCGCCAGCAGTCAATCGGTGCGGGAACTAAACAATCAGCCCCAGCATTTT. This gives the protein CASSQSVRELNNQPQHF. This rearrangement joins TRBV23-1 to TRBJ1-5; no reliable D call. TRBV23-1 is reported as an ORF; its role is uncertain. Trimming removed 0 bases at V and 3 bases at J, with 15 bases between. CDR3 length: 17 amino acids.

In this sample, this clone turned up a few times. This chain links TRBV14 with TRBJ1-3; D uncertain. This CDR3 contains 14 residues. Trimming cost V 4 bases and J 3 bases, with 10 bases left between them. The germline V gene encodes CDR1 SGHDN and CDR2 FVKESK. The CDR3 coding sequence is TGTGCCAGCAGCCCATCCATGGGTGGAAACACCATATATTTT. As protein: CASSPSMGGNTIYF.

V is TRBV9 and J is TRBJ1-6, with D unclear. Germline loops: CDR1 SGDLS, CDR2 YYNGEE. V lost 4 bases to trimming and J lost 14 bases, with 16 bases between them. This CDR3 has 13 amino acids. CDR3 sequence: CASSPQAVGTLHF. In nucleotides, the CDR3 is TGTGCCAGCAGCCCCCAGGCGGTGGGGACCCTCCACTTT.

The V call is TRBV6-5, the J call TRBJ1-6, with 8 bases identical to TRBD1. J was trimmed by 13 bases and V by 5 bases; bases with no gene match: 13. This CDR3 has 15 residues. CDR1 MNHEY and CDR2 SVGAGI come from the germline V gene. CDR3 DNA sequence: TGTGCCAGCAGTGCAGAACTGGACAGGGCATCTCCCCTCCACTTT. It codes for CASSAELDRASPLHF.

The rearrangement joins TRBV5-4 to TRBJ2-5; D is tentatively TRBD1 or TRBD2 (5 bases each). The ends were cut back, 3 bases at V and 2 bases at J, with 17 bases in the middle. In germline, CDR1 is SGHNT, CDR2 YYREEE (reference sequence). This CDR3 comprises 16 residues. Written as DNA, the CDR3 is TGTGCCAGCAGCTGGGGGAGACGAAGCGGACAAGAGACCCAGTACTTC. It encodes CASSWGRRSGQETQYF.

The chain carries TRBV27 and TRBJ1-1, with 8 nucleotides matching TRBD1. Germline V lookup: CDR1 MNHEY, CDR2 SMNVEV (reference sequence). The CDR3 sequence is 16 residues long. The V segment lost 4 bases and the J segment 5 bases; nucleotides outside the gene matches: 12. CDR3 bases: TGTGCCAGCAGTTCCGACTCGACAGGGGTGCGGACTGAAGCTTTCTTT. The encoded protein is CASSSDSTGVRTEAFF.

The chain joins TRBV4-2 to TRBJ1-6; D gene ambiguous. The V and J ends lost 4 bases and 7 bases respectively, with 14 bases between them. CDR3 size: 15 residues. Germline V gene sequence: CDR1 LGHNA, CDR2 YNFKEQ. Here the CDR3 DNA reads TGTGCCAGCAGCCGGGAGAGAGCCCGAAATTCACCCCTCCACTTT. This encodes CASSRERARNSPLHF.

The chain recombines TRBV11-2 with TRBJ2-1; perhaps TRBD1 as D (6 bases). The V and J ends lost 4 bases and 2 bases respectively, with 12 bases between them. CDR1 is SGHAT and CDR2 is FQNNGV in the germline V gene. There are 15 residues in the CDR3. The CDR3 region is CASSSLDSPYNEQFF. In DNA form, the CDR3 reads TGTGCCAGCAGCTCTTTGGACAGCCCCTACAATGAGCAGTTCTTC.

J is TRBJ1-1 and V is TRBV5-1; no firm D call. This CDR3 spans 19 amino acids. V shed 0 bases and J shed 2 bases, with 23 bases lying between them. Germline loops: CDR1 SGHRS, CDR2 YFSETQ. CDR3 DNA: TGCGCCAGCAGCTTGGCTCAGTTACGGTTTTCGTCACCTAACACTGAAGCTTTCTTT. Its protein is CASSLAQLRFSSPNTEAFF.

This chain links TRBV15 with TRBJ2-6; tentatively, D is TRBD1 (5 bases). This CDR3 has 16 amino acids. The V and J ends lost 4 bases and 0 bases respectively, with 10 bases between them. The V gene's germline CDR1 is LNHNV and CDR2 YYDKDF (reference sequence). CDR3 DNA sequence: TGTGCCACCAGCAAACTTCAGGGCTCTGGGGCCAACGTCCTGACTTTC. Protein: CATSKLQGSGANVLTF. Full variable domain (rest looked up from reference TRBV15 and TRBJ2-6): DAMVIQNPRYQVTQFGKPVTLSCSQTLNHNVMYWYQQKSSQAPKLLFHYYDKDFNNEADTPDNFQSRRPNTSFCFLDIRSPGLGDTAMYLCATSKLQGSGANVLTFGAGSRLTVL.

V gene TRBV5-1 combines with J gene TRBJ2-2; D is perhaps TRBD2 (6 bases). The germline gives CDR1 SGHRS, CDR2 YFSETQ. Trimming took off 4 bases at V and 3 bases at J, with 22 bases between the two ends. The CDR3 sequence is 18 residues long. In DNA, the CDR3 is TGCGCCAGCAGCCGGTTGATTACGGGGGTCTCGGACACCGGGGAGCTGTTTTTT. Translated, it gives CASSRLITGVSDTGELFF. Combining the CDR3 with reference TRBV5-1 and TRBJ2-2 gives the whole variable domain KAGVTQTPRYLIKTRGQQVTLSCSPISGHRSVSWYQQTPGQGLQFLFEYFSETQRNKGNFPGRFSGRQFSNSRSEMNVSTLELGDSALYLCASSRLITGVSDTGELFFGEGSRLTVL.